The next 2 T cell receptor beta chains were all read from a single sample in a study of cytomegalovirus exposure and HLA in healthy donors. PCR primers comprised 60 Vbeta and 13 Jbeta primers. This table comes from immunoSEQ multiplex PCR, and its TCRdb copy is limited to in-frame clones, with some not included. Of roughly 81,000 clones detected, 79% appear once; the ten largest clones hold around 2.5%. The sample taken for sequencing was PBMCs. These receptors all come from a young man in good health and CMV-seronegative.

This clone appeared once. J is TRBJ2-7 and V is TRBV4-2; D call uncertain. Germline V CDR1 and CDR2: LGHNA, YNFKEQ. The CDR3 is made up of 11 amino acids. Between the trimmed V and J ends, which lost 4 bases and 3 bases, there was a span of 4 bases. CDR3 amino acids: CASSLHYEQYF. In nucleotides, the CDR3 is TGTGCCAGCAGCCTCCACTACGAGCAGTACTTC.

The chain is built from TRBV27 and TRBJ1-2; 10 bases align to TRBD1. The CDR3 consists of 18 residues. V dropped 3 bases and J dropped 7; count of bases not matched to a gene: 17. Germline V gene lookup returns CDR1 MNHEY and CDR2 SMNVEV (reference sequence). The DNA of the CDR3 is TGTGCCAGCAGTTTGTCTCCGGGACAGGGGCTCGAAAATCGTGGCTACACCTTC. It codes for CASSLSPGQGLENRGYTF.